This T cell receptor beta chain appears in the sequencing data of a study of blood T cells in healthy people across ages. Findings and limits, study-wide: It was not known whether donors were CMV positive (a possible confounder of expanded clonotype changes).

This clonotype was seen more than once but under ten times. What it recognizes is unknown. Extractions gave at least 6 micrograms of total RNA per sample. V was shortened by 1 base and J by 4 bases, with 14 bases between the two germline ends. The CDR3 runs 16 residues. A second about 6 to 11 cycle PCR used barcoded and J-beta primers. TCRdb itself ran the 5' RACE reads through MiXCR, one entry per CDR3 protein. The data show some 920,000 distinct CDR3 sequences, just over 50% seen once. This clonotype originated in a woman in her fifties or sixties in good health. The chain joins TRBV12-3 or TRBV12-4 to TRBJ2-1, with D perhaps given as TRBD1 or TRBD2 (6 bases each). The material sequenced was blood. The CDR3 loop reads CASSLGWQGRYNEQFF. The CDR3 nucleotides are TGTGCCAGCAGTTTAGGGTGGCAGGGGAGGTACAATGAGCAGTTCTTC.